The 10 T cell receptor beta chains in this list originate from one sample, sequenced in a study of T cells in Graves' hyperthyroidism and ophthalmopathy. RNA transcripts were the template for amplifying TCR beta CDR3 regions. When the TCR CDR3 underwent first-round RT-PCR, the HTBI primer set was used. TCRdb re-derived calls from the multiplex PCR reads in MiXCR, one entry per CDR3 protein. The table lists some 270,000 distinct CDR3 sequences, more than 20% of them singletons. Sequencing was done on a sample of blood. The receptors were gathered from a middle-aged woman with Graves' ophthalmopathy.

This clonotype was seen repeatedly, ten times or more. This chain links TRBV6-1 with TRBJ2-2; 14 bases align to TRBD2. V gave up 6 bases and J gave up 6 bases; unmatched junction bases: 6. There are 16 residues in the CDR3. CDR1 and CDR2 (germline): MNHNS, SASEGT. This CDR3 reads CASRGTSGSGAGELFF. The CDR3 DNA reads TGTGCCAGCAGAGGGACTAGCGGGAGTGGGGCCGGGGAGCTGTTTTTT.

This clonotype was recorded many times. V is TRBV28 and J is TRBJ2-5; a possible D gene is TRBD1 (7 bases). CDR1 and CDR2 from the germline V gene are MDHEN and SYDVKM. Between the trimmed V and J ends, which lost 4 bases and 4 bases, there was a span of 16 bases. The CDR3 consists of 15 residues. The CDR3 sequence: CASSSQGGGSETQYF. For the CDR3, the DNA is TGTGCCAGCAGTTCCCAGGGGGGTGGGTCAGAGACCCAGTACTTC.

This clonotype was counted many times. V is TRBV28 and J is TRBJ1-2; D not resolved. Germline CDR1 is MDHEN and CDR2 is SYDVKM. This CDR3 is 13 amino acids long. V was clipped by 6 bases and J by 4 bases, with 12 bases between them. The CDR3 region has the DNA TGTGCCAGCAGCCCGGGATCAACCTATGGCTACACCTTC. The encoded protein is CASSPGSTYGYTF.

This clonotype was seen many times. V gene TRBV4-2 combines with J gene TRBJ2-5; 11 bases agree with TRBD2. The germline V gene encodes CDR1 LGHNA and CDR2 YNFKEQ. CDR3 size: 19 residues. Unmatched junction bases numbered 17, after V lost 7 bases and J lost 1 base. CDR3 bases: TGTGCCAGCACCCCAACAGGGGGCCTAGCGGGAGGTCTCCAAGAGACCCAGTACTTC. Encoded protein: CASTPTGGLAGGLQETQYF.

This clonotype came up many times. The V call is TRBV9, the J call TRBJ1-5; D gene ambiguous. The CDR3 length is 15 residues. V dropped 0 bases and J dropped 0 bases, with 7 bases sitting between them. Germline V gene data show CDR1 as SGDLS and CDR2 as YYNGEE. The CDR3 nucleotides are TGTGCCAGCAGCGTAGGTGGAAATAGCAATCAGCCCCAGCATTTT. Amino acid sequence: CASSVGGNSNQPQHF.

This clonotype was recorded many times. The chain combines TRBV28 with TRBJ1-3; D perhaps matches TRBD1 (6 bases). Trimming took 2 bases from V and 4 from J, leaving 9 bases between them. Germline V gene data show CDR1 as MDHEN and CDR2 as SYDVKM. The CDR3 runs to 14 residues. The CDR3 nucleotides are TGTGCCAGCAGTTTAGTCGGGGGCGGAAACACCATATATTTT. It codes for CASSLVGGGNTIYF.

This clonotype was recorded a few times. The chain joins TRBV15 to TRBJ2-4; possibly TRBD2 for D (5 bases). V lost 4 bases and J lost 8, with 15 bases in between. This CDR3 spans 14 amino acids. The V gene's germline CDR1 is LNHNV and CDR2 YYDKDF (reference sequence). The CDR3 region has the DNA TGTGCCACCAGCATCAGTAGGACCGGGGACATTCAGTACTTC. Protein product: CATSISRTGDIQYF.

J is TRBJ1-6 and V is TRBV3-1; 7 bases align to TRBD1. The CDR3 covers 19 residues. J was trimmed by 2 bases and V by 2 bases; bases with no gene match: 12. From germline, CDR1 is LGHDT and CDR2 YNNKEL (reference sequence). CDR3 protein: CASSQPVRTGQTYNSPLHF. CDR3 bases: TGTGCCAGCAGCCAACCCGTTCGGACAGGTCAAACCTATAATTCACCCCTCCACTTT.

Many counts were recorded for this clonotype. The V call is TRBV24-1, the J call TRBJ1-1; weak D call: TRBD1 (6 bases). The CDR3 runs 15 residues. Germline V gene sequence: CDR1 KGHDR, CDR2 SFDVKD. V was shortened by 3 bases and J by 0 bases, with 10 bases between the two germline ends. CDR3 DNA: TGTGCCACCAGTGATGACAGGCTCATGAACACTGAAGCTTTCTTT. Translated: CATSDDRLMNTEAFF.

This clonotype has at least ten counts. This chain's CDR3 is CASSLGSGSRDTQYF. CDR3 coding DNA: TGTGCCAGCAGTTTAGGGTCGGGATCTAGAGATACGCAGTATTTT. The V call is TRBV12-3 or TRBV12-4, the J call TRBJ2-3, with D perhaps TRBD2 (5 bases). CDR3 size: 15 residues. Trimming took off 1 base at V and 5 bases at J, with 13 bases between the two ends.